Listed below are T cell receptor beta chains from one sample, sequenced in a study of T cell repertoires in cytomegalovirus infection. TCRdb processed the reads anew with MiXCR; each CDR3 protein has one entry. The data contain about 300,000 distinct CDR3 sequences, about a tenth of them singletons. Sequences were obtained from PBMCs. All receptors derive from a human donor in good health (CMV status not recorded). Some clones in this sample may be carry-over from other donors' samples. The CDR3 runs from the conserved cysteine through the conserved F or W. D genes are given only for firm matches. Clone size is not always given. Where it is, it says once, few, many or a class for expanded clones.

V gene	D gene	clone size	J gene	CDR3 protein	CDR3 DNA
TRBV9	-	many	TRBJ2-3	CASSVGRPSTDTQYF	TGTGCCAGCAGCGTAGGCCGACCGTCCACAGATACGCAGTATTTT
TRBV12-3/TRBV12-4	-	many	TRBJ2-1	CASSLQSYNEQFF	TGTGCCAGCAGCCTACAGTCCTACAATGAGCAGTTCTTC
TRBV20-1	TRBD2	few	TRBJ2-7	CSARDYSGGAYEQYF	TGCAGTGCTAGAGATTATAGCGGGGGAGCCTACGAGCAGTACTTC
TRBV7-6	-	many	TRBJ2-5	CASSLEVRGLQETQYF	TGTGCCAGCAGCTTAGAAGTTCGGGGGCTTCAAGAGACCCAGTACTTC
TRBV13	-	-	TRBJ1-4	CASSLNGAVGEKLFF	TGTGCCAGCAGCTTAAATGGGGCAGTTGGTGAAAAACTGTTTTTT
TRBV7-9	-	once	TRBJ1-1	CASSLPKDRAEAFF	TGTGCCAGCAGCTTACCAAAAGATCGGGCTGAAGCTTTCTTT
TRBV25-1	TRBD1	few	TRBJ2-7	CASSDGTGEVRGEQYF	TGTGCCAGCAGTGATGGGACAGGGGAGGTTAGGGGCGAGCAGTACTTC
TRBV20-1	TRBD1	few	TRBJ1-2	CSASTLGGQGSYGYTF	TGCAGTGCTAGTACTCTTGGGGGACAGGGGTCCTATGGCTACACCTTC
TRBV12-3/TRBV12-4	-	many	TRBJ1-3	CASSLPGLSGNTIYF	TGTGCCAGCAGTTTACCGGGACTGTCTGGAAACACCATATATTTT
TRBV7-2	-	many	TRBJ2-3	CASSRNGGWDTDTQYF	TGTGCCAGCAGCCGGAATGGGGGGTGGGACACAGATACGCAGTATTTT